The rows below give T cell receptor beta chains drawn from one sample of a study of T-cell memory formation after mild COVID-19. Using its own MiXCR run on the 5' RACE reads, TCRdb lists one record per CDR3 protein. The repertoire includes roughly 480,000 distinct CDR3 sequences, around 27% of them detected once, and around 13% sits in the top ten. Specimen: PBMCs or a T cell subset sorted from them (not recorded which). The receptors here all came from an adult woman who had mild COVID-19 (a few samples of this study predate the infection). Cell type and time point are not known. Each CDR3 is given without its conserved first and last residue.

TRBV5-1	TRBJ2-1	ASSFSGGPGNEQF
TRBV15	TRBJ1-1	ATSFGTEAF
TRBV5-1	TRBJ2-1	ASSSRAPITNEQF
TRBV5-5	TRBJ2-1	ASSLGTGEQF
TRBV9	TRBJ2-7	ASSTPGQGNYEQY
TRBV18	TRBJ1-2	ASSPPLGAGGYT
TRBV2	TRBJ2-1	ASRPGQPGNEQF
TRBV6-1	TRBJ1-1	ASGATAGRLNTEAF
TRBV2	TRBJ1-2	ASTGGKANYGYT
TRBV21-1	TRBJ2-3	SSWVTDTQY
TRBV20-1	TRBJ2-7	SAREAGAYEQY
TRBV12-3/TRBV12-4	TRBJ2-7	ASSFWGFGYEQY
TRBV13	TRBJ1-1	ASSLKAGWEVEAF
TRBV12-3/TRBV12-4	TRBJ2-2	ASRRDTTGELF
TRBV4-1	TRBJ1-2	ASSPVAGDGYT
TRBV12-3/TRBV12-4	TRBJ2-2	ASRTGLAGMYTGELF
TRBV3-1	TRBJ2-1	ASKTSAAVFSYNEQF
TRBV20-1	TRBJ1-2	SASGGPSEGYT
TRBV6-5	TRBJ1-1	ASRFGGNTEAF
TRBV7-2	TRBJ2-1	ASSALGESQGQF
TRBV12-3/TRBV12-4	TRBJ2-1	ASIWGPLIEQF
TRBV5-1	TRBJ2-3	ASSSIRGGLAGVLDTQY
TRBV12-3/TRBV12-4	TRBJ2-7	ASRSGGRPSEQY
TRBV3-1	TRBJ2-2	ASHLAGGGNTGELF
TRBV12-3/TRBV12-4	TRBJ2-5	ASSRLSQETQY
TRBV28	TRBJ2-1	ASSRGLGANEQF
TRBV5-1	TRBJ2-1	ASRESGTGENEQF
TRBV5-6	TRBJ1-2	ASSPNKFYGYT
TRBV6-2/TRBV6-3	TRBJ2-7	ASSYVWGLTSSYEQY
TRBV19	TRBJ2-7	ASSIAPGYEQY
TRBV5-4	TRBJ2-3	ASSSPTFPAGADTQY
TRBV7-6	TRBJ1-3	ASSLGRATGNTIY
TRBV10-3	TRBJ2-7	AISEGFEQY
TRBV7-2	TRBJ2-7	ASSLGGSIPYEQY
TRBV12-3/TRBV12-4	TRBJ1-6	AVSSGTYNSPLH
TRBV4-1	TRBJ1-6	ASNLGTGIGSPLH
TRBV27	TRBJ2-7	ASSLQEGYEQY
TRBV9	TRBJ2-1	ASSVAEGSPYNEQF
TRBV10-3	TRBJ2-5	AIGAEYQETQY
TRBV11-2	TRBJ1-1	ASSFTYRSNTEAF
TRBV5-6	TRBJ2-7	ASSLGWQGHEQY
TRBV30	TRBJ1-5	AWSWSNQPQH
TRBV5-1	TRBJ1-3	ASSLNGDRSSGNTIY
TRBV12-3/TRBV12-4	TRBJ2-3	ASSPKSGAGLTDTQY
TRBV7-9	TRBJ2-3	ASSSLARVDTQY
TRBV18	TRBJ1-6	ASSPRQSGNSPLH